The present entry profiles one T cell receptor beta chain with its context. The CDR3 extends over 15 amino acids. V shed 6 bases and J shed 3 bases, with 16 bases lying between them. Germline CDR1 and CDR2: MNHEY and SVGAGI. This sample was taken from a study of blood T cell repertoires in COVID-19. Turning to the study itself: Sites across the United States, Italy and Spain contributed samples from acute and convalescent COVID-19. T cells, B-cell-depleted T cells, or PBMCs provided the cDNA or gDNA that served as material.

How the authors handled the data: The authors estimated nucleated cell counts from reference gene primer amplification. This table comes from immunoSEQ multiplex PCR, and its TCRdb copy is limited to in-frame clones, with some not included. The DNA was the basis for D and trimming; V, J and clone size are from that table. The table includes some 90,000 clones, roughly 89% detected once. The specimen was peripheral blood. This sequence originates from a woman of 80 years or more with active COVID-19. J is TRBJ2-3 and V is TRBV6-5; a weak D match, TRBD2 (6 bases). The chain's CDR3 is CASRVGPAGTDTQYF. The CDR3 DNA follows: TGTGCCAGCAGGGTAGGGCCCGCGGGGACAGATACGCAGTATTTT.